The 30 T cell receptor beta chains below all came from one sample that was sequenced in a study of shared clonotypes between healthy human individuals. CD8 cells classed as naive were CD45RO-negative and positively selected for CCR7, excluding terminally differentiated effector memory CD45RA+ cells. TCRdb's table, derived via immunoSEQ multiplex PCR, lists solely in-frame clones and lacks some. The sample holds about 2 million clones, over 85% seen once. The sample comprised naive CD8+ T cells sorted from blood. The receptor source for this set is a man between 18 and 35 years old in good health.

The table lists this clone with a count of one. The sample has other DNA sequences that encode this CDR3 too. This chain joins TRBV28 and TRBJ1-5; perhaps TRBD1 as D (6 bases). Germline V gene data show CDR1 as MDHEN and CDR2 as SYDVKM. This CDR3 spans 14 amino acids. The germline V and J ends were trimmed by 3 bases and 6 bases, with 12 bases remaining between them. The CDR3 here is CASSFGGLGQPQHF. The CDR3, as DNA: TGTGCCAGCAGTTTTGGGGGGCTAGGTCAGCCCCAGCATTTT.

This sequence joins TRBV11-2 and TRBJ2-7; the D is unclear. The germline V gene encodes CDR1 SGHAT and CDR2 FQNNGV. Trimming cost V 5 bases and J 4 bases, with 12 bases left between them. This CDR3 is built from 13 residues. CDR3 region: CASSHRSIYEQYF. CDR3 coding DNA: TGTGCCAGCAGCCATAGGTCGATTTACGAGCAGTACTTC.

CDR3 in amino acids: CASSSSAGAYEQYF. As DNA, the CDR3 is TGTGCCAGCAGCTCCTCCGCAGGGGCCTACGAGCAGTACTTC. The chain has TRBV7-9 and TRBJ2-7, with D possibly being TRBD1 (6 bases). CDR3 length: 14 amino acids. Trimming took off 4 bases at V and 2 bases at J, with 12 bases between the two ends. Germline CDR1 and CDR2: SEHNR and FQNEAQ (reference sequence).

In this sample, this clone turned up once. The V gene is TRBV6-1, the J gene TRBJ1-1; D call uncertain. Germline V lookup: CDR1 MNHNS, CDR2 SASEGT. CDR3 length equals 13 residues. Trimming removed 1 base from V and 7 bases from J, with 10 bases in between. CDR3 sequence reads: CASSEVTGDEAFF. CDR3 nucleotide sequence: TGTGCCAGCAGTGAAGTTACCGGGGATGAAGCTTTCTTT.

The V and J genes are TRBV6-5 and TRBJ2-1, with D possibly TRBD1 on 5 matching bases. The V and J ends lost 0 bases and 1 base respectively, with 10 bases between them. CDR3 size: 16 residues. The germline gives CDR1 MNHEY, CDR2 SVGAGI. The CDR3 protein is CASSYSGRASYNEQFF. For the CDR3, the DNA is TGTGCCAGCAGTTACTCGGGCAGGGCATCCTACAATGAGCAGTTCTTC.

The count of this clone is one. The V gene is TRBV27, the J gene TRBJ1-1, with no clear D. This CDR3 has 14 residues. The germline gives CDR1 MNHEY, CDR2 SMNVEV (reference sequence). V lost 7 bases and J 0 bases, leaving 12 bases between the germline ends. CDR3 in DNA: TGTGCCAGCAAAATCAGTGAGATGAACACTGAAGCTTTCTTT. It translates to CASKISEMNTEAFF.

Turning to this clone: This specimen includes other DNA sequences encoding the same CDR3. V is TRBV29-1 and J is TRBJ1-1; tentatively, D is TRBD1 (5 bases). Germline V CDR1 and CDR2: SQVTM, ANQGSEA. V was pared by 6 bases and J by 0 bases, with 8 bases between. The CDR3 is 12 amino acids. The CDR3 bases are TGCAGCGTAACAGGTTTGAACACTGAAGCTTTCTTT. Translation gives CSVTGLNTEAFF.

The chain couples TRBV7-9 to TRBJ2-5; D is tentatively TRBD1 or TRBD2 (5 bases each). V gave up 2 bases and J gave up 5 bases, with 15 bases separating them. CDR1 is SEHNR and CDR2 is FQNEAQ in the germline V gene (reference sequence). The CDR3 spans 15 residues. The CDR3 loop is CASSLSFGTLETQYF. In nucleotides, the CDR3 is TGTGCCAGCAGCTTAAGTTTTGGGACGCTGGAGACCCAGTACTTC. Combining the CDR3 with reference TRBV7-9 and TRBJ2-5 gives the whole variable domain DTGVSQNPRHKITKRGQNVTFRCDPISEHNRLYWYRQTLGQGPEFLTYFQNEAQLEKSRLLSDRFSAERPKGSFSTLEIQRTEQGDSAMYLCASSLSFGTLETQYFGPGTRLLVL.

The CDR3 reads CASTSTYEQYF. CDR3 nucleotide sequence: TGTGCCAGCACCTCTACCTACGAGCAGTACTTC. The V call is TRBV7-9, the J call TRBJ2-7; D ambiguous. V lost 7 bases and J lost 2, with 6 bases in between. This CDR3 has 11 residues. Germline CDR1 and CDR2: SEHNR and FQNEAQ (reference sequence).

V and J are TRBV4-1 and TRBJ2-5; 10 nucleotides align to TRBD1. CDR3 size: 17 residues. V was pared by 3 bases and J by 4 bases, with 11 bases of the junction left unmatched. Germline V gives CDR1 MGHRA, CDR2 YSYEKL. The CDR3 DNA follows: TGCGCCAGCAGCCAGGGCCCCGGGACAGGGGAAGGAGAGACCCAGTACTTC. Translated: CASSQGPGTGEGETQYF.

The rearrangement joins TRBV7-9 to TRBJ1-1; D is unresolved. Germline CDR1 SEHNR, CDR2 FQNEAQ (reference sequence). Trimming removed 2 bases from V and 6 bases from J, with 1 base in between. The CDR3 is made up of 10 amino acids. CDR3 amino acids: CASSLSEAFF. CDR3 DNA: TGTGCCAGCAGCTTATCTGAAGCTTTCTTT.

This sequence joins TRBV13 and TRBJ1-5; D unresolved. Germline values: CDR1 PRHDT, CDR2 FYEKMQ (reference sequence). This CDR3 comprises 14 residues. Trimming removed 2 bases at V and 7 bases at J, with 12 bases between. CDR3 DNA: TGTGCCAGCAGCTTAAAGAGTGGAAGCCAGCCCCAGCATTTT. This codes for CASSLKSGSQPQHF.

The chain employs TRBV27 and TRBJ1-1, with unresolved D. CDR3 length: 15 residues. Germline V gene lookup returns CDR1 MNHEY and CDR2 SMNVEV (reference sequence). V was trimmed by 2 bases and J by 2 bases, leaving 12 bases between them. CDR3 in DNA: TGTGCCAGCAGTTTAGATGGGGTAGGTAACACTGAAGCTTTCTTT. This codes for CASSLDGVGNTEAFF.

The V gene is TRBV4-1, the J gene TRBJ2-1; D is possibly TRBD1 or TRBD2 (5 bases each). In germline, CDR1 is MGHRA, CDR2 YSYEKL. V lost 5 bases, J lost 3 bases, and 17 bases lay in between. The CDR3 extends over 16 amino acids. CDR3 protein: CASSLARGSGYNEQFF. CDR3 in DNA: TGCGCCAGCAGCTTAGCTAGGGGAAGCGGCTACAATGAGCAGTTCTTC.

The chain has TRBV11-2 and TRBJ2-7; TRBD2 might be the D (6 bases). Germline V lookup: CDR1 SGHAT, CDR2 FQNNGV. The germline V and J ends were trimmed by 1 base and 2 bases, with 9 bases remaining between them. CDR3 length equals 14 residues. CDR3 nucleotides: TGTGCCAGCAGCTTAGCCGGGAGCCCCTACGAGCAGTACTTC. Its protein product is CASSLAGSPYEQYF. The variable domain in full, with the rest retrieved from reference TRBV11-2 and TRBJ2-7, is EAGVAQSPRYKIIEKRQSVAFWCNPISGHATLYWYQQILGQGPKLLIQFQNNGVVDDSQLPKDRFSAERLKGVDSTLKIQPAKLEDSAVYLCASSLAGSPYEQYFGPGTRLTVT.

The chain joins TRBV27 to TRBJ1-2; D is unclear. The V and J ends lost 10 bases and 8 bases respectively, with 14 bases between them. The CDR3 loop spans 11 amino acids. Germline loops: CDR1 MNHEY, CDR2 SMNVEV (reference sequence). CDR3 region: CATWSGRGYTF. The CDR3, as DNA: TGTGCCACTTGGTCGGGCCGCGGCTACACCTTC.

The genes are TRBV4-1 and TRBJ2-7, with no clear D. Germline CDR1 and CDR2: MGHRA and YSYEKL. Trimming shortened V by 4 bases and J by 0 bases, and 13 bases separated the two germline ends. The CDR3 totals 15 residues. CDR3 nucleotide sequence: TGCGCCAGCAGCCCCCTAGGAGATAGCTCCTACGAGCAGTACTTC. This sequence encodes CASSPLGDSSYEQYF.

The V and J genes are TRBV9 and TRBJ2-2, with 8 bases that match TRBD1. Per germline, CDR1 SGDLS and CDR2 YYNGEE. The CDR3 is 14 residues long. The ends lost 5 bases at V and 1 base at J; junction bases unmatched: 1. This CDR3 reads CASRGQENTGELFF. Written as DNA, the CDR3 is TGTGCCAGCAGGGGACAGGAGAACACCGGGGAGCTGTTTTTT.

The chain couples TRBV2 to TRBJ2-7, with 14 bases that match TRBD2. J lost 2 bases, V lost 5 bases, and 5 bases had no gene match. The V gene's germline CDR1 is SNHLY and CDR2 FYNNEI. The CDR3 loop spans 16 amino acids. The CDR3 sequence: CASSQGLAGEPYEQYF. CDR3 DNA sequence: TGTGCCAGCAGTCAGGGACTAGCGGGAGAGCCCTACGAGCAGTACTTC.

The chain carries TRBV7-6 and TRBJ2-1; no definite D call. Per germline, CDR1 SGHVS and CDR2 FNYEAQ. The CDR3 has 17 amino acids. Trimming shortened V by 4 bases and J by 5 bases, and 21 bases separated the two germline ends. The CDR3 region has the DNA TGTGCCAGCAGCTCCGGAGAAACTACAGTAACTCACAATGAGCAGTTCTTC. Protein: CASSSGETTVTHNEQFF.

This clone appeared once. The chain joins TRBV6-5 to TRBJ2-3; D is perhaps TRBD2 (6 bases). V was cut by 5 bases and J by 3 bases, with 12 bases left in between. The CDR3 contains 14 residues. Germline V gene sequence: CDR1 MNHEY, CDR2 SVGAGI. In nucleotides, the CDR3 is TGTGCCAGCAGTCTAGCGAGCCTGACAGATACGCAGTATTTT. Protein sequence: CASSLASLTDTQYF.

This clone came up once. The chain combines TRBV9 with TRBJ1-1; D remains unclear. Per germline, CDR1 SGDLS and CDR2 YYNGEE. This CDR3 region has 13 residues. The V end was cut by 7 bases, the J end by 3 bases, with 13 bases between. This CDR3 is CASGELGYTEAFF. For the CDR3, the DNA is TGTGCCAGCGGCGAGCTCGGGTACACTGAAGCTTTCTTT.

This chain joins TRBV25-1 and TRBJ2-2; D remains ambiguous. V dropped 4 bases and J dropped 7 bases, with 7 bases sitting between them. This CDR3 region has 12 residues. Germline assignment: CDR1 MGHDK and CDR2 SYGVNS. The CDR3 nucleotides are TGTGCCAGCAGTGGAGGCCTCGGGGAGCTGTTTTTT. Translating it yields CASSGGLGELFF. The full variable domain, completed using reference TRBV25-1 and TRBJ2-2, is EADIYQTPRYLVIGTGKKITLECSQTMGHDKMYWYQQDPGMELHLIHYSYGVNSTEKGDLSSESTVSRIRTEHFPLTLESARPSHTSQYLCASSGGLGELFFGEGSRLTVL.

With respect to this clone: Other DNA sequences of this sample code for an identical CDR3. J is TRBJ2-7 and V is TRBV4-1; TRBD1 matches at 8 bases. V trimming: 1 base; J trimming: 3 bases; junction bases outside the gene matches: 2. The germline V gene encodes CDR1 MGHRA and CDR2 YSYEKL. The CDR3 has 14 amino acids. The CDR3 sequence is CASSQVGQDYEQYF. The CDR3 coding sequence is TGCGCCAGCAGCCAAGTGGGACAGGACTACGAGCAGTACTTC.

This chain joins TRBV27 and TRBJ2-7; D is unclear. Germline V CDR1 and CDR2: MNHEY, SMNVEV (reference sequence). The CDR3 is 16 amino acids. Trimming pared 3 bases from V and 0 bases from J, leaving 15 bases between. The CDR3, as DNA: TGTGCCAGCAGTTTCTCGTCAGGACCGCTCTCCTACGAGCAGTACTTC. Translation: CASSFSSGPLSYEQYF.

This sequence joins TRBV4-1 and TRBJ1-1; D gene unclear. The CDR3 extends over 15 amino acids. Per the germline V gene, CDR1 is MGHRA and CDR2 is YSYEKL. V was shortened by 3 bases and J by 1 base, with 12 bases between the two germline ends. CDR3: CASSQGSHGNTEAFF. In DNA form, the CDR3 reads TGCGCCAGCAGCCAGGGGAGTCATGGGAACACTGAAGCTTTCTTT.

The genes are TRBV6-6 and TRBJ1-5; 10 bases agree with TRBD1. The J segment lost 5 bases and the V segment lost 0 bases, leaving 1 base of the junction unmatched. Germline CDR1 reads MNHNY; CDR2 reads SVGAGI (reference sequence). The CDR3 is 15 amino acids. DNA of the CDR3: TGTGCCAGCAGTTACTCAGGGACAGGGGATCAGCCCCAGCATTTT. Translation gives CASSYSGTGDQPQHF.

This chain links TRBV5-1 with TRBJ1-2; TRBD1 agrees at 7 bases. Germline trimming cut 2 bases from V and 4 bases from J; bases unmatched to any gene: 2. Germline loops: CDR1 SGHRS, CDR2 YFSETQ. The CDR3 runs to 13 residues. The CDR3 DNA reads TGCGCCAGCAGCTTTGGACAGGCCTATGGCTACACCTTC. This gives the protein CASSFGQAYGYTF.

V usage is TRBV13 and J usage is TRBJ2-7; 12 nucleotides agree with TRBD2. Germline CDR1 reads PRHDT; CDR2 reads FYEKMQ (reference sequence). This CDR3 comprises 17 residues. The trim removed 2 bases at V and 4 bases at J, leaving 9 bases unmatched. This CDR3 is CASSLSLAGGAGYEQYF. In DNA, the CDR3 is TGTGCCAGCAGCTTATCACTAGCGGGGGGAGCTGGGTACGAGCAGTACTTC. Full variable domain (missing parts from reference TRBV13 and TRBJ2-7): AAGVIQSPRHLIKEKRETATLKCYPIPRHDTVYWYQQGPGQDPQFLISFYEKMQSDKGSIPDRFSAQQFSDYHSELNMSSLELGDSALYFCASSLSLAGGAGYEQYFGPGTRLTVT.

The chain is built from TRBV11-2 and TRBJ2-2, with 11 nucleotides matching TRBD2. This CDR3 has 15 residues. Germline-derived CDR1 and CDR2 are SGHAT and FQNNGV. V trimming: 5 bases; J trimming: 3 bases; junction bases outside the gene matches: 2. CDR3 sequence reads: CASSALAGDTGELFF. CDR3 in DNA: TGTGCCAGCAGCGCACTAGCGGGAGACACCGGGGAGCTGTTTTTT.